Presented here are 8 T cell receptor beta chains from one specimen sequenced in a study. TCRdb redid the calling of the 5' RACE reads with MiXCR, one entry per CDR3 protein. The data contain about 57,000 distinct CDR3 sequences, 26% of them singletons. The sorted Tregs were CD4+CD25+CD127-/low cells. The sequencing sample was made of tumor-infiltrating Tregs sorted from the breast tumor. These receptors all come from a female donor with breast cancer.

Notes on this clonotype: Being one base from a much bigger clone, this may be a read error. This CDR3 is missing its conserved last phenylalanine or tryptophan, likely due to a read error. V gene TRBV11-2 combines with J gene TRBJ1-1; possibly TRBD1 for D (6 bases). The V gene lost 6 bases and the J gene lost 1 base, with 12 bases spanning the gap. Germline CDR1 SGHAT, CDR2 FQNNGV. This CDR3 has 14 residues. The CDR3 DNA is TGTGCCAGCAGTCTTCAACAGGGGAACACTGAAGCTTTCTCT. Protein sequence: CASSLQQGNTEAFS.

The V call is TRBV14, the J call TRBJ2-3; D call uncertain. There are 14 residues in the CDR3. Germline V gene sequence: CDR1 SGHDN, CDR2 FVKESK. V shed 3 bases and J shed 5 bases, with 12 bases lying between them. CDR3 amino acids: CASSQEILGDTQYF. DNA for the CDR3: TGTGCCAGCAGCCAGGAAATATTAGGAGATACGCAGTATTTT.

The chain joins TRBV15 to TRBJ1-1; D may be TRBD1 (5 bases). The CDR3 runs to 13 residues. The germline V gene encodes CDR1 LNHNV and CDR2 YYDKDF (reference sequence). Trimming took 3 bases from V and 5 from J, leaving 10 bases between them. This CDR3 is CATSSLRGTEAFF. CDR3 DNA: TGTGCCACCAGCAGTTTAAGGGGAACTGAAGCTTTCTTT.

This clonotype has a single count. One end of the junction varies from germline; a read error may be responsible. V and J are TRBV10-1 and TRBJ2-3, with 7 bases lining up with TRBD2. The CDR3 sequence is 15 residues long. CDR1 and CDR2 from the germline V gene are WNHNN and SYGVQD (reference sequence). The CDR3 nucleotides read TGCGCCAGCGGTGACTCCGGGGGGAGCACAGATACGCAGTATTTT. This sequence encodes CASGDSGGSTDTQYF.

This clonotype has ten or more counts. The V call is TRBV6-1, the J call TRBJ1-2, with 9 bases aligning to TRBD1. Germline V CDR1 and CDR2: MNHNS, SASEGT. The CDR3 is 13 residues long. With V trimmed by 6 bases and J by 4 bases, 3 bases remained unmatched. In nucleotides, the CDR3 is TGTGCCAGCAGCCGGGACAGGGCCTATGGCTACACCTTC. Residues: CASSRDRAYGYTF.

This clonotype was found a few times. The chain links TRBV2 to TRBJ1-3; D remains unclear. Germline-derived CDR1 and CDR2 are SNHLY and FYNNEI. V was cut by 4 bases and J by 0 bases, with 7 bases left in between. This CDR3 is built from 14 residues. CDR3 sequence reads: CASSAQSSGNTIYF. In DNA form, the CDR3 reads TGTGCCAGCAGTGCCCAGAGCTCTGGAAACACCATATATTTT.

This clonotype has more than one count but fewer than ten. CDR3 residues: CASSQSDRWGVNQPQHF. CDR3 nucleotides: TGTGCCAGCAGCCAATCGGACAGGTGGGGCGTGAATCAGCCCCAGCATTTT. V gene TRBV3-1 combines with J gene TRBJ1-5, with 7 bases aligning to TRBD1. This CDR3 is 17 amino acids long. With 2 bases clipped from V and 4 bases from J, the junction kept 11 bases outside the gene matches. Germline V gene data show CDR1 as LGHDT and CDR2 as YNNKEL (reference sequence).

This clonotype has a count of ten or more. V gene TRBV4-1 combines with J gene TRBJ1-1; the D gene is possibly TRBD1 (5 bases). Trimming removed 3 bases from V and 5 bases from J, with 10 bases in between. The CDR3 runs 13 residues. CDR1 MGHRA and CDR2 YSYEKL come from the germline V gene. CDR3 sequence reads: CASSQQGWTEAFF. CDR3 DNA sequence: TGCGCCAGCAGCCAGCAGGGTTGGACTGAAGCTTTCTTT.